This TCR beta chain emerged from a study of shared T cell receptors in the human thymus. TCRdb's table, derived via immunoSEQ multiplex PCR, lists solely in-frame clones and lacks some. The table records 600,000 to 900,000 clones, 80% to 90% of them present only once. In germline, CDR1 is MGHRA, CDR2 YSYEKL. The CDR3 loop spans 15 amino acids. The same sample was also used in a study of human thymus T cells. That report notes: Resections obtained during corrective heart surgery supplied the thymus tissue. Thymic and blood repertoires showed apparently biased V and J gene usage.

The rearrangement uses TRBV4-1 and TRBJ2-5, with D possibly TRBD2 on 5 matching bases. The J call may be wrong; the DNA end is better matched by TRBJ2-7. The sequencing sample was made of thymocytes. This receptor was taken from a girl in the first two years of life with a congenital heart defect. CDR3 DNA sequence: TGCGCCAGCAGCCAAGAATGGGAGCCCTCCTACGAGCAGTACTTC. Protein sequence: CASSQEWEPSYEQYF.